Listed below are T cell receptor beta chains from one sample, sequenced in a study of T cells after yellow fever vaccination. MiXCR, applied by TCRdb to the 5' RACE reads, yields one record per CDR3 protein. The sample has hundreds of thousands of distinct CDR3 sequences; 3.6% are singletons. Specimen: PBMCs, collected on the day of the yellow fever booster vaccination. The receptors originated from a man younger than 35 who received the YFV17D yellow fever vaccine. Both conserved end residues are part of each CDR3. Each record gives: D gene, V gene, clone size, J gene, CDR3 length, CDR3 protein, CDR3 DNA. A D gene is named only where the DNA matches it firmly. Some rows mark clone size as missing; the rest say once, few, many or name a class of expanded clone.

>.|TRBV12-3/TRBV12-4|.|TRBJ2-5|15
CASRPLNGAAETQYF
TGTGCCAGCAGGCCTCTCAATGGGGCGGCAGAGACCCAGTACTTC
>TRBD1|TRBV28|many|TRBJ1-1|14
CASSAPGQGLEAFF
TGTGCCAGCAGTGCTCCCGGACAGGGTTTGGAAGCTTTCTTT
>.|TRBV29-1|many|TRBJ2-1|12
CSAQRSYNEQFF
TGCAGCGCCCAACGGTCCTACAATGAGCAGTTCTTC
>TRBD1|TRBV28|.|TRBJ1-2|18
CASSSYPDRGMGADGYTF
TGTGCCAGCAGTTCCTACCCTGACAGGGGAATGGGGGCCGATGGCTACACCTTC
>TRBD1|TRBV5-6|few|TRBJ1-6|15
CASSLETGANSPLHF
TGTGCCAGCAGCTTGGAGACAGGGGCTAATTCACCCCTCCACTTT
>.|TRBV5-1|.|TRBJ1-1|15
CASSFIDSGSREAFF
TGCGCCAGCAGCTTTATCGATTCGGGGTCAAGAGAAGCTTTCTTT
>.|TRBV3-1|.|TRBJ2-1|15
CASSQEGGSYNEQFF
TGTGCCAGCAGCCAAGAGGGGGGTTCCTACAATGAGCAGTTCTTC
>TRBD2|TRBV6-5|many|TRBJ2-3|16
CASSRLTSGVTDTQYF
TGTGCCAGCAGTCGGCTGACTAGCGGAGTCACAGATACGCAGTATTTT
>TRBD2|TRBV20-1|many|TRBJ2-7|11
CSASRGDEQYF
TGCAGTGCGAGTCGGGGGGACGAGCAGTACTTC
>.|TRBV7-9|few|TRBJ1-4|14
CASSSLPIGEKLFF
TGTGCCAGCAGCTCCCTCCCTATTGGCGAAAAACTGTTTTTT
>.|TRBV2|.|TRBJ1-1|13
CASSVRVLLEAFF
TGTGCCAGCAGTGTCAGGGTTCTGCTTGAAGCTTTCTTT
>TRBD1|TRBV7-2|many|TRBJ2-3|15
CASSTAGGGTDTQYF
TGTGCCAGCAGTACCGCAGGGGGTGGCACAGATACGCAGTATTTT
>TRBD1|TRBV11-3|many|TRBJ2-1|14
CASSLGQEYNEQFF
TGTGCCAGCTCTCTGGGACAGGAGTACAATGAGCAGTTCTTC
>.|TRBV7-2|.|TRBJ2-5|14
CASSGDFILETQYF
TGTGCCAGCAGTGGGGACTTCATACTAGAGACCCAGTACTTC
>.|TRBV19|.|TRBJ2-6|18
CASRRGSAEYSGANVLTF
TGTGCCAGTAGAAGGGGGTCAGCCGAATACTCTGGGGCCAACGTCCTGACTTTC
>TRBD1|TRBV7-9|many|TRBJ2-1|16
CASSSRRQGYYNEQFF
TGTGCCAGCAGCTCAAGACGACAGGGTTACTACAATGAGCAGTTCTTC
>TRBD2|TRBV10-3|many|TRBJ2-5|14
CAISELAEQETQYF
TGTGCCATCAGTGAGCTAGCGGAACAAGAGACCCAGTACTTC
>.|TRBV12-3/TRBV12-4|many|TRBJ1-6|16
CASTPALGSNNSPLHF
TGTGCCAGCACTCCCGCTTTGGGCAGTAATAATTCACCCCTCCACTTT
>TRBD1|TRBV7-6|.|TRBJ2-4|15
CASSLGTGGKNIQYF
TGTGCCAGCAGCCTGGGGACAGGGGGGAAGAACATTCAGTACTTC
>.|TRBV18|.|TRBJ1-2|12
CASRGSNYGYTF
TGTGCCAGCCGAGGGTCCAACTATGGCTACACCTTC
>.|TRBV5-1|.|TRBJ2-7|13
CASSLEPGNEQYF
TGCGCCAGCAGCTTGGAACCCGGGAACGAGCAGTACTTC
>.|TRBV27|.|TRBJ1-6|13
CASSFRDYSPLHF
TGTGCCAGCAGTTTTAGGGATTATTCACCCCTCCACTTT
>.|TRBV6-5|many|TRBJ2-4|16
CASSYSILLAKNIQYF
TGTGCCAGCAGTTACTCGATACTGTTAGCCAAAAACATTCAGTACTTC
>.|TRBV18|few|TRBJ1-1|14
CASSRGGWDTEAFF
TGTGCCAGCTCCCGCGGGGGGTGGGACACTGAAGCTTTCTTT
>.|TRBV29-1|few|TRBJ2-1|14
CSVEVHGIGNEQFF
TGCAGCGTTGAAGTGCACGGGATTGGCAATGAGCAGTTCTTC
>.|TRBV6-6|many|TRBJ1-5|14
CASSYSGGDQPQHF
TGTGCCAGCAGTTATTCGGGGGGCGATCAGCCCCAGCATTTT
>.|TRBV3-1|few|TRBJ2-5|13
CASSQVDRKTQYF
TGTGCCAGCAGCCAAGTGGACCGAAAGACCCAGTACTTC